The clone carrying this TCR beta chain was seen once. Its antigen remains unknown. Stated treatment: some 19 received Ad26.COV2.S at low or high dose, single or two shots; 5 received placebo; per-sample allocation not given. Collection of samples fell on day 63 after the first vaccine or placebo injection. The sample comes from a study of Ad26.COV2.S vaccination and SARS-CoV-2 variants. Some clones are missing from TCRdb's copy, which holds only in-frame ones; the method was immunoSEQ multiplex PCR. The table lists hundreds of thousands of clones, around 88% of them singletons. Germline V lookup: CDR1 MNHEY, CDR2 SVGAGI. The junction had 8 bases not matched to a gene; V was cut back by 6 bases and J by 5 bases. The CDR3 sequence is 15 residues long. Study conclusions and caveats: Vaccinees displayed broader spike-specific TCR repertoires than placebo recipients.

This specimen consisted of peripheral blood, obtained in a trial of Ad26.COV2.S vaccine versus placebo. The clonotype originates from a person between 18 and 60 years old who received the Ad26.COV2.S COVID-19 vaccine or a placebo. The chain has TRBV6-5 and TRBJ2-1; 9 bases are shared with TRBD1. CDR3 in amino acids: CASRDGTGYNNEQFF. In DNA form, the CDR3 reads TGTGCCAGCAGGGATGGGACAGGGTATAACAATGAGCAGTTCTTC.